The clone carrying this T cell receptor beta chain was recorded a few times. Repertoires were generated with immunoSEQ multiplex PCR, while TCRdb's copy carries only in-frame clones and drops some. The data contain approximately 83,000 clones, 70% to 90% of them singletons. This specimen belongs to a study of PD-L1 blockade in urothelial cancer. Overall study: Patients started atezolizumab in the mid-2010s, 1,200 mg intravenously every 3 weeks. A median of approximately 150,000 T cells was found in the blood samples.

With 0 bases clipped from V and 1 base from J, the junction kept 11 bases outside the gene matches. CDR1 and CDR2 from the germline V gene are SGDLS and YYNGEE. This CDR3 has 18 amino acids. Noted time point: peripheral blood 6 weeks after treatment start. This sequence originates from a man aged 70 or older with urothelial cancer. The starting material was PBMCs, obtained around atezolizumab (anti-PD-L1) treatment. The chain uses TRBV9 and TRBJ2-3, with 7 nucleotides matching TRBD2. CDR3 sequence: CASSVAPGGTARTDTQYF. Here the CDR3 DNA reads TGTGCCAGCAGCGTAGCTCCCGGGGGGACCGCCCGCACAGATACGCAGTATTTT.